This paragraph covers one T cell receptor (beta chain) sequence. The CDR3 sequence is 16 residues long. Trimming took 0 bases from V and 3 from J, leaving 16 bases between them. CDR1 and CDR2 (germline): SGDLS, YYNGEE. This sample was taken from a study of Ad26.COV2.S vaccination and SARS-CoV-2 variants. Study details: Ad26.COV2.S shots went into the muscle once or twice, 56 days apart.

Repertoires were generated with immunoSEQ multiplex PCR, while TCRdb's copy carries only in-frame clones and drops some. Of about 350,000 clones in the sample, roughly 90% were seen once. Regarding treatment: some 20 received Ad26.COV2.S at low or high dose, single or two shots; about 5 received placebo; per-sample allocation not given. Vaccine and placebo recipients were sampled on day 63 after the first injection. Built on an Ad26 vector, the vaccine expressed Wuhan-strain SARS-CoV-2 spike. Sequenced here: peripheral blood, sampled in a trial of Ad26.COV2.S vaccine versus placebo. This sequence was found in a person between 18 and 65 years old who received the Ad26.COV2.S COVID-19 vaccine or a placebo. V is TRBV9 and J is TRBJ2-7; D is uncertain. The DNA of the CDR3 is TGTGCCAGCAGCGTAGAAGCGTTGGACCCTAGCTACGAGCAGTACTTC. Translated, it gives CASSVEALDPSYEQYF.